One sample yielded the 24 T cell receptor beta chains listed below, sequenced in a study of cytomegalovirus exposure and HLA in healthy donors. The PCR ran on 60 Vbeta and 13 Jbeta primers. The table came from immunoSEQ multiplex PCR; TCRdb's copy has only in-frame clones and leaves some out. The sample consists of roughly 97,000 clones, 65% to 85% of them appearing once. Sequenced: PBMCs. The receptors stem from a man aged 35-49 years in good health and CMV-seropositive.

The V and J genes are TRBV29-1 and TRBJ1-2, with D perhaps matching TRBD1 (6 bases). The CDR3 has 13 amino acids. CDR1 and CDR2 (germline): SQVTM, ANQGSEA. V was trimmed by 6 bases and J by 6 bases, leaving 17 bases between them. CDR3 sequence: CSVARTGWNGYTF. The CDR3 bases are TGCAGCGTCGCTCGCACAGGGTGGAATGGCTACACCTTC.

This clone has only one observation. The V call is TRBV5-1, the J call TRBJ1-2; D call uncertain. The germline CDR1 and CDR2 sequences are SGHRS and YFSETQ. The V end lost 4 bases, the J end lost 4 bases, and 11 bases lay between the germline ends. This CDR3 comprises 13 residues. The CDR3 sequence is CASSPAASYGYTF. DNA for the CDR3: TGCGCCAGCAGCCCCGCGGCCTCCTATGGCTACACCTTC.

The chain uses TRBV6-1 and TRBJ2-5, with TRBD2 matching over 8 bases. J lost 5 bases, V lost 8 bases, and 10 bases had no gene match. This CDR3 has 14 residues. Germline V gives CDR1 MNHNS, CDR2 SASEGT. Written as DNA, the CDR3 is TGTGCCAGCTTCTCGGCGGGGGGTGGGGAGACCCAGTACTTC. It specifies CASFSAGGGETQYF.

The genes are TRBV7-9 and TRBJ1-2, with TRBD1 matching over 9 bases. The length of the CDR3 is 16 residues. The J segment lost 0 bases and the V segment lost 5 bases, leaving 7 bases of the junction unmatched. The germline gives CDR1 SEHNR, CDR2 FQNEAQ (reference sequence). The DNA for the CDR3 is TGTGCCAGCAGCGATACAGGGGGCCAAGCTAACTATGGCTACACCTTC. It translates to CASSDTGGQANYGYTF.

This chain connects TRBV6-1 to TRBJ2-5; TRBD1 is a possible D gene (6 bases). The assigned J gene may be wrong: the sequence end matches TRBJ2-7 better. The germline V gene encodes CDR1 MNHNS and CDR2 SASEGT. The CDR3 runs to 14 residues. CDR3 region: CASSEVRTAYEQYF. CDR3 DNA sequence: TGTGCCAGCAGTGAAGTAAGGACAGCCTACGAGCAGTACTTC.

The chain couples TRBV2 to TRBJ2-1; unclear D gene. V shed 6 bases and J shed 6 bases, with 6 bases lying between them. The CDR3 has 11 residues. Germline CDR1 and CDR2: SNHLY and FYNNEI. CDR3 sequence: CASRSLNEQFF. The CDR3 DNA follows: TGTGCCAGCAGGAGCCTCAATGAGCAGTTCTTC.

The chain couples TRBV2 to TRBJ1-1; 9 bases fit TRBD1. With 2 bases clipped from V and 0 bases from J, the junction kept 7 bases outside the gene matches. The CDR3 sequence is 17 residues long. CDR1 and CDR2 (germline): SNHLY, FYNNEI. The CDR3: CASSELTGGIMNTEAFF. CDR3 sequence (DNA): TGTGCCAGCAGTGAATTAACAGGGGGCATCATGAACACTGAAGCTTTCTTT.

The J gene is TRBJ2-4, the V gene TRBV15; 7 bases fit TRBD2. V lost 9 bases, J lost 7 bases, and 3 bases stayed unmatched. Germline V gene sequence: CDR1 LNHNV, CDR2 YYDKDF (reference sequence). This CDR3 is built from 11 residues. CDR3 coding DNA: TGTGCCACGGGGGAGGGTAACATTCAGTACTTC. It specifies CATGEGNIQYF.

The chain combines TRBV12-2 with TRBJ2-3; the table's D call of TRBD2 was not tested on the DNA. TRBV12-2 is classified as a pseudogene. CDR3 size: 22 residues. The CDR3 DNA reads as TGTGCAAGTCGTCGGACTAGCGGGAGAGGGCCCTTGAGTGGTACTAGCACAGATACGCAGTATTTT. It translates to CASRRTSGRGPLSGTSTDTQYF.

The chain combines TRBV6-6 with TRBJ1-5; TRBD1 is a possible D gene (5 bases). In germline, CDR1 is MNHNY, CDR2 SVGAGI (reference sequence). V was shortened by 5 bases and J by 7 bases, with 18 bases between the two germline ends. CDR3 size: 15 residues. The CDR3 region is CASSSAEGRYQPQHF. The DNA of the CDR3 is TGTGCCAGCAGTAGCGCGGAGGGGAGATACCAGCCCCAGCATTTT.

This chain connects TRBV7-6 to TRBJ2-7; TRBD2 matches at 10 bases. Germline loops: CDR1 SGHVS, CDR2 FNYEAQ. Trimming removed 2 bases from V and 3 bases from J; junction bases left unmatched: 7. The CDR3 totals 16 residues. The CDR3 bases are TGTGCCAGCAGCTTAAGCAGCGGGGGGGTATACTACGAGCAGTACTTC. Amino acid sequence: CASSLSSGGVYYEQYF.

V and J are TRBV7-9 and TRBJ1-5; 9 positions match TRBD1. With V trimmed by 5 bases and J by 2 bases, 13 bases remained unmatched. Germline V gene data show CDR1 as SEHNR and CDR2 as FQNEAQ (reference sequence). This CDR3 spans 18 amino acids. The CDR3, as DNA: TGTGCCAGCAGCAACCAACAACAGGGGGCGGCCGGCAATCAGCCCCAGCATTTT. It encodes CASSNQQQGAAGNQPQHF.

The chain is built from TRBV27 and TRBJ2-7; no clear D gene. The V and J ends lost 5 bases and 3 bases respectively, with 11 bases between them. CDR1 is MNHEY and CDR2 is SMNVEV in the germline V gene (reference sequence). The CDR3 has 13 amino acids. The CDR3 bases are TGTGCCAGCAGTCCGACCGGGTTCTACGAGCAGTACTTC. Its protein product is CASSPTGFYEQYF.

The chain combines TRBV21-1 with TRBJ2-3; the table's D call, TRBD2, was not checked against the DNA. TRBV21-1 is a pseudogene segment. This CDR3 region has 19 residues. Written as DNA, the CDR3 is TGTGCCAGCAGCACCCCACCCTTTAGCGGGAGGAACAGCACAGATACGCAGTATTTT. Protein product: CASSTPPFSGRNSTDTQYF.

The chain links TRBV7-3 to TRBJ2-5, with unresolved D. Germline V lookup: CDR1 SGHTA, CDR2 FQGTGA. The V and J ends lost 1 base and 2 bases respectively, with 8 bases between them. The CDR3 extends over 14 amino acids. The CDR3 DNA follows: TGTGCCAGCAGCTTAATGGCAGGTCAAGAGACCCAGTACTTC. Translating it yields CASSLMAGQETQYF.

The chain links TRBV19 to TRBJ2-5, with no clear D. Trimming shortened V by 3 bases and J by 7 bases, and 9 bases separated the two germline ends. Germline V gives CDR1 LNHDA, CDR2 SQIVND (reference sequence). The CDR3 covers 12 residues. Here the CDR3 DNA reads TGTGCCAGTAGTATCGGGTTGGCGACCCAGTACTTC. Protein sequence: CASSIGLATQYF.

The chain combines TRBV7-6 with TRBJ1-3; 10 bases agree with TRBD1. Per the germline V gene, CDR1 is SGHVS and CDR2 is FNYEAQ. The CDR3 totals 17 residues. The V gene end was trimmed by 5 bases and the J gene end by 4 bases; junction bases not matched to a gene: 11. Written as DNA, the CDR3 is TGTGCCAGCAGCACCCGACAGGGGGCACAGGGAGGAAACACCATATATTTT. This gives the protein CASSTRQGAQGGNTIYF.

The chain uses TRBV4-1 and TRBJ2-7; D possibly corresponds to TRBD2 (6 bases). The CDR3 sequence is 15 residues long. Germline V gives CDR1 MGHRA, CDR2 YSYEKL. V gave up 5 bases and J gave up 4 bases, with 18 bases separating them. The CDR3 spells CASSASGTPPYEQYF. CDR3 coding DNA: TGCGCCAGCAGCGCCTCCGGGACTCCCCCATACGAGCAGTACTTC.

By frequency in the sample, this clone is medium-sized. The chain joins TRBV2 to TRBJ1-5, with D unresolved. The CDR3 spans 14 residues. Per germline, CDR1 SNHLY and CDR2 FYNNEI. Trimming left V 4 bases short and J 0 bases short, with 7 bases between. CDR3 region: CASSVSGSNQPQHF. The CDR3 DNA sequence: TGTGCCAGCAGTGTATCGGGTAGCAATCAGCCCCAGCATTTT.

J is TRBJ2-1 and V is TRBV18; the D gene is possibly TRBD2 (5 bases). CDR1 is KGHSH, CDR2 LQKENI, per germline. V dropped 3 bases and J dropped 3 bases, with 12 bases sitting between them. The CDR3 spans 15 residues. In DNA form, the CDR3 reads TGTGCCAGCTCACCTCCCCAACGGGACTACAATGAGCAGTTCTTC. It specifies CASSPPQRDYNEQFF.

CDR3 protein: CASPSGDQETQYF. The DNA for the CDR3 is TGTGCCAGCCCCAGCGGGGACCAAGAGACCCAGTACTTC. The rearrangement joins TRBV2 to TRBJ2-5; 7 bases map to TRBD2. The CDR3 spans 13 residues. V was pared by 8 bases and J by 0 bases, with 3 bases of the junction left unmatched. CDR1 and CDR2 from the germline V gene are SNHLY and FYNNEI.

This clone appeared once. The gene calls are TRBV19 and TRBJ1-5; the D gene is possibly TRBD1 (5 bases). The CDR3 consists of 15 residues. The V gene's germline CDR1 is LNHDA and CDR2 SQIVND (reference sequence). Trimming stripped 3 bases from V and 4 bases from J, with 13 bases between. The CDR3 DNA follows: TGTGCCAGTAGTATCGCGGGGGGTCGGAATCAGCCCCAGCATTTT. Its translation is CASSIAGGRNQPQHF.

The genes are TRBV9 and TRBJ2-2; 7 bases are shared with TRBD2. Germline V gene data show CDR1 as SGDLS and CDR2 as YYNGEE. V dropped 4 bases and J dropped 7; count of bases not matched to a gene: 7. The length of the CDR3 is 14 residues. CDR3 DNA: TGTGCCAGCAGCATTACTAGCGCTAACGGGGAGCTGTTTTTT. This sequence encodes CASSITSANGELFF. Full variable domain (remainder filled in from reference TRBV9 and TRBJ2-2): DSGVTQTPKHLITATGQRVTLRCSPRSGDLSVYWYQQSLDQGLQFLIQYYNGEERAKGNILERFSAQQFPDLHSELNLSSLELGDSALYFCASSITSANGELFFGEGSRLTVL.

The chain recombines TRBV4-1 with TRBJ1-1, with 11 positions matching TRBD1. Trimming took 4 bases from V and 4 from J; bases not matched to a gene: 5. CDR3 size: 15 residues. Germline CDR1 is MGHRA and CDR2 is YSYEKL. CDR3 DNA: TGCGCCAGCAGCCCCGGACAGGGGGCGGGCACTGAAGCTTTCTTT. Translating it yields CASSPGQGAGTEAFF.